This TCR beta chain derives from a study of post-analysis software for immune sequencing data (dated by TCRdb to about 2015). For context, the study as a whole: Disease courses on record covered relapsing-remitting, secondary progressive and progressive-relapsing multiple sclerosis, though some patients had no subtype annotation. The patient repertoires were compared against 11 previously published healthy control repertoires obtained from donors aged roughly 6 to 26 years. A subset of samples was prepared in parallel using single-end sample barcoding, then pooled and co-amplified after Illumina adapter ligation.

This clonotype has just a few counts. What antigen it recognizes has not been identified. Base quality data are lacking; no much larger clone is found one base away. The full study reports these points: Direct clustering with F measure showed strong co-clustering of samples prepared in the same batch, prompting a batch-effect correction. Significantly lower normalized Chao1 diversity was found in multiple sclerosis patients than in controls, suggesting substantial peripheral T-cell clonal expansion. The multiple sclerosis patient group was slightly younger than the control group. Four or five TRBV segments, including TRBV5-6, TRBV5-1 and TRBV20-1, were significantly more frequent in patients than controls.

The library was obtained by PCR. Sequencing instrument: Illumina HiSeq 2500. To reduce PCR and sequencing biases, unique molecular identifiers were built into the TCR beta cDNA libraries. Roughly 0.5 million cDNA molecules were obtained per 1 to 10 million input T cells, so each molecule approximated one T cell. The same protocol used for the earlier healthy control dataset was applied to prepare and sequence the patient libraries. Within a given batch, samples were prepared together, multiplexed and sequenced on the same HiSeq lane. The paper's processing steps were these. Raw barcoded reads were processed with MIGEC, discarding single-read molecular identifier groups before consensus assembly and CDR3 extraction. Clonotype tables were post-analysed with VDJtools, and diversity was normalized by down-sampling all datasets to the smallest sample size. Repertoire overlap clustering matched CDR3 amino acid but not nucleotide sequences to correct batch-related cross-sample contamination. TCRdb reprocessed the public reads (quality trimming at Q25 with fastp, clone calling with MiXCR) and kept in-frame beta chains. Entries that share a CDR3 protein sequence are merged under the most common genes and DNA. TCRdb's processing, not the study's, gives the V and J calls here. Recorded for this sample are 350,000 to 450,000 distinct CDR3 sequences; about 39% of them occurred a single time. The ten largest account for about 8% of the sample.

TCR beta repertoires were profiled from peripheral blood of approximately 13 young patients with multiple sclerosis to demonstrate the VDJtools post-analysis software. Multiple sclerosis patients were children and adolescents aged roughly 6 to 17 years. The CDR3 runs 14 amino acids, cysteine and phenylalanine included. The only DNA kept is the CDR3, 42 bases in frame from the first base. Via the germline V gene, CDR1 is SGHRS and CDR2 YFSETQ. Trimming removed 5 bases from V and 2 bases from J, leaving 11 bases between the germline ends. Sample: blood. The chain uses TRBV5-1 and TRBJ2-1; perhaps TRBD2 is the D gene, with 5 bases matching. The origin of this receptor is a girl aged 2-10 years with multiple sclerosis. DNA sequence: TGCGCCAGCAGGTCAGCGGAGACCTACAATGAGCAGTTCTTC. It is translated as CASRSAETYNEQFF.